The 30 T cell receptor beta chains listed next were all sequenced from one sample in a study of CD8 T cells in Susac syndrome. Reverse transcription used roughly 0.45 to 1 ug RNA and random hexamers. TCRdb reprocessed the immunoSEQ multiplex PCR reads via MiXCR and lists one record per CDR3 protein. The sample consists of 150,000 to 200,000 distinct CDR3 sequences, 91% of them appearing once. Sequencing input: CD4+ T cells from PBMCs. Receptors originate from a human donor with Susac syndrome.

In nucleotides, the CDR3 is TGTGCCATCAGTGCACAGGGGTCTACATATGAGCAGTTCTTC. Protein: CAISAQGSTYEQFF. The chain links TRBV10-3 to TRBJ2-1; 7 bases line up with TRBD1. Germline values: CDR1 ENHRY, CDR2 SYGVKD. Trimming at V came to 4 bases and at J to 8 bases, leaving 8 bases not matched to a gene. The CDR3 is 14 residues long.

This chain uses TRBV6-5 with TRBJ1-2; D perhaps matches TRBD1 (5 bases). This CDR3 has 14 amino acids. V shed 4 bases and J shed 4 bases, with 13 bases lying between them. Germline CDR1 is MNHEY and CDR2 is SVGAGI. The DNA of the CDR3 is TGTGCCAGCAGTTCGGGACGGGAGACCTATGGCTACACCTTC. Its translation is CASSSGRETYGYTF.

This sequence joins TRBV5-1 and TRBJ1-1; D not resolved. The CDR3 is made up of 13 amino acids. CDR1 and CDR2 from the germline V gene are SGHRS and YFSETQ. Trimming removed 1 base at V and 3 bases at J, with 7 bases between. CDR3 DNA: TGCGCCAGCAGCTTGATCCGGGACACTGAAGCTTTCTTT. This sequence encodes CASSLIRDTEAFF.

V usage is TRBV28 and J usage is TRBJ1-2, with a possible D match to TRBD1 (5 bases). Germline V gives CDR1 MDHEN, CDR2 SYDVKM. This CDR3 contains 15 residues. The V end lost 4 bases, the J end lost 2 bases, and 14 bases lay between the germline ends. The CDR3 here is CASSSISTVNYGYTF. CDR3 bases: TGTGCCAGCAGTTCCATCTCGACAGTAAACTATGGCTACACCTTC.

The chain recombines TRBV20-1 with TRBJ1-4; D is unclear. The germline V gene has CDR1 DFQATT and CDR2 SNEGSKA (reference sequence). This CDR3 has 14 amino acids. V was clipped by 1 base and J by 7 bases, with 13 bases between them. This chain's CDR3 is CSARGRNLPEKLFF. Written as DNA, the CDR3 is TGCAGTGCTAGAGGACGGAATTTACCTGAAAAACTGTTTTTT.

This clonotype was found once. The chain recombines TRBV5-6 with TRBJ2-7; maybe TRBD2 (7 bases). This CDR3 contains 14 residues. Trimming stripped 4 bases from V and 5 bases from J, with 16 bases between. Germline V gene lookup returns CDR1 SGHDT and CDR2 YYEEEE. In DNA, the CDR3 is TGTGCCAGCAGCCGGCCGGGGGGCGTGGACGAGCAGTACTTC. It is translated as CASSRPGGVDEQYF.

CDR3 in amino acids: CASSQDRGYTEAFF. For the CDR3, the DNA is TGTGCCAGCAGCCAAGATCGAGGGTACACTGAAGCTTTCTTT. This chain connects TRBV3-1 to TRBJ1-1; D is ambiguous. Trimming cost V 0 bases and J 3 bases, with 8 bases left between them. This CDR3 spans 14 amino acids. Germline CDR1 LGHDT, CDR2 YNNKEL (reference sequence).

The chain couples TRBV19 to TRBJ2-2; D not resolved. The CDR3 covers 12 residues. CDR1 is LNHDA and CDR2 is SQIVND in the germline V gene (reference sequence). V was clipped by 3 bases and J by 5 bases, with 4 bases between them. The CDR3 DNA sequence: TGTGCCAGTAGTATCCTAACCGGGGAGCTGTTTTTT. It yields the protein CASSILTGELFF.

This clonotype came up once. The V call is TRBV9, the J call TRBJ2-2; TRBD2 aligns across 9 bases. The V segment lost 3 bases and the J segment 4 bases; nucleotides outside the gene matches: 7. Germline V gene lookup returns CDR1 SGDLS and CDR2 YYNGEE. The CDR3 extends over 16 amino acids. CDR3 in amino acids: CASSGSGGGGTGELFF. The CDR3 DNA reads as TGTGCCAGCAGCGGTAGCGGGGGCGGGGGCACCGGGGAGCTGTTTTTT.

The rearrangement links TRBV5-1 to TRBJ2-3; the D is unclear. The V and J ends lost 0 bases and 1 base respectively, with 12 bases between them. CDR1 is SGHRS, CDR2 YFSETQ, per germline. The CDR3 is 16 residues long. DNA of the CDR3: TGCGCCAGCAGCTTGGAAGGGATGGGCGGCACAGATACGCAGTATTTT. Translation: CASSLEGMGGTDTQYF.

V and J are TRBV28 and TRBJ2-7; no definite D call. V was trimmed by 0 bases and J by 3 bases, leaving 6 bases between them. CDR3 length: 13 residues. Germline V lookup: CDR1 MDHEN, CDR2 SYDVKM. CDR3 bases: TGTGCCAGCAGTTTATGGGGTGTCTACGAGCAGTACTTC. Its translation: CASSLWGVYEQYF.

V and J are TRBV7-9 and TRBJ1-1; 8 bases fit TRBD1. This CDR3 has 16 amino acids. CDR1 is SEHNR, CDR2 FQNEAQ, per germline (reference sequence). With 1 base clipped from V and 2 bases from J, the junction kept 6 bases outside the gene matches. In DNA, the CDR3 is TGTGCCAGCAGCTTAGAGACAGGGGAAGTAAACACTGAAGCTTTCTTT. Its protein is CASSLETGEVNTEAFF.

This clonotype occurred once. The chain employs TRBV2 and TRBJ2-6, with TRBD1 matching 7 bases. The junction had 2 bases not matched to a gene; V was cut back by 1 base and J by 2 bases. Germline values: CDR1 SNHLY, CDR2 FYNNEI. CDR3 length equals 16 residues. The CDR3 region has the DNA TGTGCCAGCAGTGAAGTAGGGGGCCCTGGGGCCAACGTCCTGACTTTC. Translated: CASSEVGGPGANVLTF.

This rearrangement joins TRBV7-7 to TRBJ2-6; no firm D call. Looked up from germline, CDR1 is SSHAT and CDR2 is FNYEAQ (reference sequence). Trimming took 5 bases from V and 5 from J, leaving 13 bases between them. The CDR3 totals 15 residues. DNA of the CDR3: TGTGCCAGCAGCGTGCCACAAAGTCGGGCCAACGTCCTGACTTTC. As protein: CASSVPQSRANVLTF.

V gene TRBV5-4 combines with J gene TRBJ2-3; D is possibly TRBD2 (6 bases). CDR1 and CDR2 (germline): SGHNT, YYREEE (reference sequence). V was shortened by 4 bases and J by 4 bases, with 19 bases between the two germline ends. The CDR3 is 16 residues long. The CDR3 DNA reads TGTGCCAGCAGCCGAGAGGTCCTAGCGTCGTCAGATACGCAGTATTTT. It specifies CASSREVLASSDTQYF.

The rearrangement joins TRBV7-3 to TRBJ2-7; 10 bases agree with TRBD2. The length of the CDR3 is 14 residues. Germline loops: CDR1 SGHTA, CDR2 FQGTGA. J gave up 7 bases and V 8 bases, and 11 bases lay outside the gene matches. The CDR3 DNA reads as TGTGCCAGCGGACAGCGGGAGGGCCTAGGTGAGCAGTACTTC. Translated, it gives CASGQREGLGEQYF.

This chain uses TRBV9 with TRBJ2-1, with 7 bases that match TRBD1. This CDR3 is 15 amino acids long. V was pared by 0 bases and J by 10 bases, with 10 bases of the junction left unmatched. Germline V gene sequence: CDR1 SGDLS, CDR2 YYNGEE. The CDR3 nucleotides read TGTGCCAGCAGCGTAGCCAACAGGGGAACCGGGGAGCAGTTCTTC. It translates to CASSVANRGTGEQFF.

This clonotype was recorded once. The V and J genes are TRBV9 and TRBJ2-7; perhaps TRBD2 as D (6 bases). Looked up from germline, CDR1 is SGDLS and CDR2 is YYNGEE. This CDR3 is 14 amino acids long. Trimming took 0 bases from V and 4 from J, leaving 11 bases between them. CDR3 protein: CASSVGGLSYEQYF. In nucleotides, the CDR3 is TGTGCCAGCAGCGTAGGGGGACTGTCTTACGAGCAGTACTTC.

The rearrangement links TRBV7-6 to TRBJ1-1, with a tentative D call TRBD1 (5 bases). The CDR3 length is 15 residues. Germline V gene data show CDR1 as SGHVS and CDR2 as FNYEAQ. Trimming left V 1 base short and J 2 bases short, with 11 bases between. CDR3 in amino acids: CASSLGRQKNTEAFF. The CDR3 region has the DNA TGTGCCAGCAGCTTAGGCCGACAGAAAAACACTGAAGCTTTCTTT.

This clonotype was recorded only once. The gene calls are TRBV6-6 and TRBJ2-7, with TRBD2 identical over 7 bases. The CDR3 runs to 14 residues. Germline values: CDR1 MNHNY, CDR2 SVGAGI (reference sequence). The junction had 7 bases not matched to a gene; V was cut back by 5 bases and J by 3 bases. The DNA for the CDR3 is TGTGCCAGCAGTGGACTAGATCTGATCTACGAGCAGTACTTC. Its translation: CASSGLDLIYEQYF.

The chain is built from TRBV20-1 and TRBJ1-1; maybe TRBD1 (5 bases). Germline CDR1 is DFQATT and CDR2 is SNEGSKA (reference sequence). There are 11 residues in the CDR3. V was pared by 5 bases and J by 8 bases, with 12 bases between. The CDR3 loop is CSAGGPEEAFF. The CDR3 bases are TGCAGTGCTGGGGGTCCTGAGGAAGCTTTCTTT.

The chain combines TRBV5-1 with TRBJ1-2; 7 positions match TRBD1. Germline V gives CDR1 SGHRS, CDR2 YFSETQ. The V segment lost 4 bases and the J segment 4 bases; nucleotides outside the gene matches: 13. CDR3 length equals 16 residues. The DNA of the CDR3 is TGCGCCAGCAGCCATGGACAGGTAGCGGTCGGCTATGGCTACACCTTC. This gives the protein CASSHGQVAVGYGYTF.

The chain has TRBV25-1 and TRBJ2-6; possible D gene TRBD2, 6 bases. This CDR3 has 19 amino acids. Germline CDR1 and CDR2: MGHDK and SYGVNS. Trimming took 8 bases from V and 0 from J, leaving 23 bases between them. The CDR3 is CASGSRTAGGVSGANVLTF. The CDR3 coding sequence is TGTGCCAGCGGCAGTCGGACGGCTGGCGGGGTCTCTGGGGCCAACGTCCTGACTTTC.

The V call is TRBV12-3 or TRBV12-4, the J call TRBJ2-5; a weak D match, TRBD1 (6 bases). CDR3 size: 13 residues. The germline V and J ends were trimmed by 6 bases and 1 base, with 9 bases remaining between them. CDR3: CASRLTGQETQYF. The DNA for the CDR3 is TGTGCCAGCAGGCTGACAGGCCAAGAGACCCAGTACTTC.

There are a few counts of this clonotype. The rearrangement joins TRBV25-1 to TRBJ2-3; 8 bases are a match to TRBD1. Germline CDR1 MGHDK, CDR2 SYGVNS. Germline trimming cut 4 bases from V and 1 base from J; bases unmatched to any gene: 1. This CDR3 comprises 14 residues. DNA of the CDR3: TGTGCCAGCAGTGTGGACAGGGGCACAGATACGCAGTATTTT. Amino acid sequence: CASSVDRGTDTQYF.

V is TRBV5-1 and J is TRBJ1-6; 8 bases fit TRBD1. Losses at the gene ends were 4 bases for V and 8 bases for J; bases not matched to a gene: 8. In germline, CDR1 is SGHRS, CDR2 YFSETQ. This CDR3 region has 15 residues. The CDR3 DNA reads as TGCGCCAGCAGCGAACGGACAGGGATGGATTCACCCCTCCACTTT. This sequence encodes CASSERTGMDSPLHF.

The V call is TRBV7-9, the J call TRBJ1-2, with a tentative D call TRBD1 (5 bases). From germline, CDR1 is SEHNR and CDR2 FQNEAQ (reference sequence). V was cut by 8 bases and J by 5 bases, with 12 bases left in between. This CDR3 is built from 12 residues. The CDR3 reads CASSGEGYGYTF. Written as DNA, the CDR3 is TGTGCCAGCTCGGGGGAGGGATATGGCTACACCTTC.

The CDR3 sequence: CASSQDTIYGYTF. CDR3 nucleotide sequence: TGCGCCAGCAGCCAAGACACTATCTATGGCTACACCTTC. The rearrangement links TRBV4-1 to TRBJ1-2; D gene uncertain. This CDR3 has 13 residues. V was cut by 0 bases and J by 4 bases, with 6 bases left in between. Germline values: CDR1 MGHRA, CDR2 YSYEKL.

The genes are TRBV14 and TRBJ2-7; D unclear. The length of the CDR3 is 16 residues. The V gene lost 0 bases and the J gene lost 0 bases, with 12 bases spanning the gap. CDR1 is SGHDN, CDR2 FVKESK, per germline. The CDR3 reads CASSQDWAESSYEQYF. For the CDR3, the DNA is TGTGCCAGCAGCCAAGATTGGGCAGAGAGCTCCTACGAGCAGTACTTC.

This clonotype was recorded once. The chain recombines TRBV7-3 with TRBJ2-3; unclear D gene. Germline V gene data show CDR1 as SGHTA and CDR2 as FQGTGA. V was trimmed by 2 bases and J by 2 bases, leaving 8 bases between them. The CDR3 contains 14 residues. CDR3 in DNA: TGTGCCAGCAGCTTACCCTCGGTCACAGATACGCAGTATTTT. Encoded protein: CASSLPSVTDTQYF.